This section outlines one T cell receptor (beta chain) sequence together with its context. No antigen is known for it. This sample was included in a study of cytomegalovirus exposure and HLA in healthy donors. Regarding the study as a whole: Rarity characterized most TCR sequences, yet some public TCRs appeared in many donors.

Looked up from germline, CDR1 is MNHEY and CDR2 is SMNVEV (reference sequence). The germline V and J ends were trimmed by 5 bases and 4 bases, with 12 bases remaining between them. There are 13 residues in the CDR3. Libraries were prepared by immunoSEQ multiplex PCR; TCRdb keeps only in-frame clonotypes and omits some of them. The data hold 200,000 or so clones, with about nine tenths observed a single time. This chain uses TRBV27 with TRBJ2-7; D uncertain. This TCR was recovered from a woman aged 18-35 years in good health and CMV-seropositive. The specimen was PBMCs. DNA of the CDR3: TGTGCCAGCAGTACCCAGGAAAATTACGAGCAGTACTTC. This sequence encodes CASSTQENYEQYF.